The 14 T cell receptor beta chains in this list originate from one sample, sequenced in a study of OX40 agonist ivuxolimab in advanced cancers. The library was produced with the immunoSEQ multiplex PCR assay. In its TCRdb copy, this immuneACCESS table keeps in-frame sequences only and misses some clones. Where compared with another copy, unresolved V genes explain less than half of these, and the others have no known cause. The sample table lists some 58,000 clones, about 91% of them with a count of one. The ten largest clones add up to around 2% of the sample. Sequencing used CD4+ or CD8+ T cells sorted from blood, obtained in a trial of the OX40 agonist ivuxolimab. Source of these receptors: an adult with an advanced solid tumor such as melanoma, head and neck, liver or kidney cancer.

This rearrangement joins TRBV10-3 to TRBJ1-2; perhaps TRBD1 as D (5 bases). Per the germline V gene, CDR1 is ENHRY and CDR2 is SYGVKD. V was pared by 8 bases and J by 4 bases, with 14 bases between. The CDR3 runs to 13 residues. The CDR3 region has the DNA TGTGCCATCGGGGGGGAGACACCCTATGGCTACACCTTC. It is translated as CAIGGETPYGYTF.

The chain combines TRBV2 with TRBJ1-4; TRBD1 matches 7 bases. CDR3 length equals 13 residues. J lost 8 bases, V lost 6 bases, and 6 bases had no gene match. Germline V CDR1 and CDR2: SNHLY, FYNNEI. The CDR3 coding sequence is TGTGCCAGCAGGATCGGGACAGCCGAAAAACTGTTTTTT. Protein product: CASRIGTAEKLFF. The full variable domain, in which reference TRBV2 and TRBJ1-4 provide the parts outside the CDR3, is EPEVTQTPSHQVTQMGQEVILRCVPISNHLYFYWYRQILGQKVEFLVSFYNNEISEKSEIFDDQFSVERPDGSNFTLKIRSTKLEDSAMYFCASRIGTAEKLFFGSGTQLSVL.

CDR3 residues: CASSYSGRAYEQYF. CDR3 DNA: TGTGCCAGCAGCTATAGCGGGAGGGCCTACGAGCAGTACTTC. V gene TRBV13 combines with J gene TRBJ2-5; 11 bases agree with TRBD2. The DNA end favors TRBJ2-7, so the J call may be wrong. The CDR3 consists of 14 residues. Looked up from germline, CDR1 is PRHDT and CDR2 is FYEKMQ (reference sequence).

The chain is built from TRBV10-1 and TRBJ2-7; the match to TRBD2 covers 11 bases. Germline V CDR1 and CDR2: WNHNN, SYGVQD (reference sequence). V lost 5 bases, J lost 2 bases, and 8 bases stayed unmatched. This CDR3 is 16 amino acids long. CDR3 protein: CASSPHLAGGTYEQYF. CDR3 nucleotide sequence: TGCGCCAGCAGTCCACACCTAGCGGGAGGAACCTACGAGCAGTACTTC.

The chain is built from TRBV30 and TRBJ1-5, with TRBD1 identical over 7 bases. The CDR3 covers 12 residues. Germline loops: CDR1 GTSNPN, CDR2 SVGIG (reference sequence). V dropped 6 bases and J dropped 11; count of bases not matched to a gene: 10. The chain's CDR3 is CACRTGESAQHF. The CDR3, as DNA: TGTGCCTGTAGGACAGGAGAATCAGCCCAGCATTTT.

The V gene is TRBV5-1, the J gene TRBJ2-7; D is undetermined. Germline CDR1 reads SGHRS; CDR2 reads YFSETQ. The CDR3 contains 13 residues. Deletions cut 0 bases from V and 4 bases from J, with 8 bases between. CDR3 DNA: TGCGCCAGCAGCTTGGACACGACTTACGAGCAGTACTTC. Translating it yields CASSLDTTYEQYF.

The rearrangement uses TRBV5-6 and TRBJ2-1; 9 bases agree with TRBD1. This CDR3 region has 13 residues. CDR1 is SGHDT and CDR2 is YYEEEE in the germline V gene. V shed 4 bases and J 8 bases; nucleotides not matched to a gene: 4. The CDR3, as DNA: TGTGCCAGCAGCCGACAGGGGGTCTATGAGCAGTTCTTC. This sequence encodes CASSRQGVYEQFF.

The sample holds one count of this clone. The chain uses TRBV30 and TRBJ1-3; tentatively, D is TRBD1 (6 bases). The CDR3 covers 14 residues. V lost 5 bases and J lost 0, with 11 bases in between. The germline V gene encodes CDR1 GTSNPN and CDR2 SVGIG (reference sequence). The CDR3 sequence: CAWAAGVSGNTIYF. The DNA for the CDR3 is TGTGCCTGGGCCGCAGGGGTCTCTGGAAACACCATATATTTT.

The chain links TRBV7-9 to TRBJ2-1; 9 bases fit TRBD2. In germline, CDR1 is SEHNR, CDR2 FQNEAQ (reference sequence). The CDR3 extends over 16 amino acids. J was trimmed by 3 bases and V by 5 bases; bases with no gene match: 8. The CDR3 reads CASSPQAGGYYNEQFF. The CDR3 coding sequence is TGTGCCAGCAGCCCGCAAGCGGGGGGCTACTACAATGAGCAGTTCTTC. Combining the CDR3 with reference TRBV7-9 and TRBJ2-1 gives the whole variable domain DTGVSQNPRHKITKRGQNVTFRCDPISEHNRLYWYRQTLGQGPEFLTYFQNEAQLEKSRLLSDRFSAERPKGSFSTLEIQRTEQGDSAMYLCASSPQAGGYYNEQFFGPGTRLTVL.

This clone has more than one count but fewer than ten. J is TRBJ2-1 and V is TRBV4-3; perhaps TRBD2 as D (6 bases). V was trimmed by 2 bases and J by 6 bases, leaving 11 bases between them. The CDR3 loop spans 14 amino acids. The germline gives CDR1 LGHNA, CDR2 YSLEER. CDR3 region: CASSQLEEGNEQFF. DNA for the CDR3: TGCGCCAGCAGCCAACTAGAGGAGGGCAATGAGCAGTTCTTC.

V gene TRBV2 combines with J gene TRBJ2-1, with 12 bases fitting TRBD2. The V gene's germline CDR1 is SNHLY and CDR2 FYNNEI. The CDR3 totals 15 residues. Trimming took 2 bases from V and 7 from J; bases not matched to a gene: 3. CDR3 region: CASSERTSGTNEQFF. CDR3 in DNA: TGTGCCAGCAGTGAACGGACTAGCGGGACGAATGAGCAGTTCTTC.

V gene TRBV6-1 combines with J gene TRBJ2-7; D possibly corresponds to TRBD2 (5 bases). V gave up 4 bases and J gave up 6 bases, with 13 bases separating them. Germline V lookup: CDR1 MNHNS, CDR2 SASEGT. The CDR3 spans 13 residues. The CDR3 protein is CASSGSSGGEQYF. CDR3 bases: TGTGCCAGCAGTGGGTCCAGCGGCGGCGAGCAGTACTTC.

The chain links TRBV6-1 to TRBJ2-1; D is unclear. The V gene lost 3 bases and the J gene lost 0 bases, with 12 bases spanning the gap. Germline V gives CDR1 MNHNS, CDR2 SASEGT. The CDR3 length is 16 residues. The CDR3 reads CASSDFGQSSYNEQFF. The CDR3 DNA is TGTGCCAGCAGTGATTTCGGGCAGAGCTCCTACAATGAGCAGTTCTTC.

This chain joins TRBV5-6 and TRBJ1-2, with 7 bases identical to TRBD1. V lost 3 bases to trimming and J lost 3 bases; unmatched junction nucleotides: 11. The CDR3 length is 16 residues. Per germline, CDR1 SGHDT and CDR2 YYEEEE. The CDR3 region is CASSSSRQGQYYGYTF. In DNA, the CDR3 is TGTGCCAGCAGCTCAAGTCGCCAGGGACAGTACTATGGCTACACCTTC.